This TCR beta chain was sequenced for a study of blood T cell repertoires in COVID-19. As for the study in general: Acute and convalescent COVID-19 samples came from the United States, Italy and Spain. The analysed material was cDNA or gDNA that came from T cells, B-cell-depleted T cells, or PBMCs.

Generated by immunoSEQ multiplex PCR, the TCRdb table keeps only in-frame clones and is missing some. The sample has 150,000 to 200,000 clones; approximately 87% are singletons. This CDR3 region has 13 residues. Trimming took 7 bases from V and 5 from J, leaving 14 bases between them. One Seattle source followed patients from active infection through their disease course. The rearrangement uses TRBV12-3 or TRBV12-4 and TRBJ1-1, with a possible D match to TRBD1 (5 bases). Material: peripheral blood. This sequence was found in a woman aged 70-85 years with COVID-19, enrolled during active disease. The CDR3 loop is CASTSGFRTEAFF. The CDR3 DNA reads as TGTGCCAGCACGTCAGGGTTTCGGACTGAAGCTTTCTTT.